The 12 T cell receptor beta chains presented below share a single source sample, sequenced in a study of blood T cell repertoires in COVID-19. Produced via immunoSEQ multiplex PCR; TCRdb's table is partial and in-frame only. Among about 100,000 clones listed, about 80% were seen once. Specimen: peripheral blood. All receptors come from a man between 65 and 79 years old with active or convalescent COVID-19.

The table lists this clone with a count of one. The rearrangement links TRBV5-4 to TRBJ1-1; 12 bases map to TRBD1. Germline V gene data show CDR1 as SGHNT and CDR2 as YYREEE (reference sequence). The CDR3 contains 16 residues. Trimming removed 2 bases from V and 4 bases from J; junction bases left unmatched: 6. As DNA, the CDR3 is TGTGCCAGCAGCTTTCCGGGACAGGGGGCTGTCACTGAAGCTTTCTTT. As protein: CASSFPGQGAVTEAFF.

This chain links TRBV4-1 with TRBJ2-1, with TRBD2 matching over 9 bases. Per the germline V gene, CDR1 is MGHRA and CDR2 is YSYEKL. Germline trimming cut 3 bases from V and 2 bases from J; bases unmatched to any gene: 5. This CDR3 is built from 16 residues. Written as DNA, the CDR3 is TGCGCCAGCAGCCAGGGTCCTAGCGGGACCTACAATGAGCAGTTCTTC. Its translation is CASSQGPSGTYNEQFF.

This chain links TRBV28 with TRBJ1-4, with D possibly matching TRBD1 (6 bases). Germline CDR1 is MDHEN and CDR2 is SYDVKM. The CDR3 runs to 15 residues. Trimming removed 2 bases at V and 7 bases at J, with 14 bases between. The CDR3 DNA reads as TGTGCCAGCAGTTTAGATCGGGGGGCGGTTGAAAAACTGTTTTTT. Amino acid sequence: CASSLDRGAVEKLFF. Complete variable domain (other parts from reference TRBV28 and TRBJ1-4): DVKVTQSSRYLVKRTGEKVFLECVQDMDHENMFWYRQDPGLGLRLIYFSYDVKMKEKGDIPEGYSVSREKKERFSLILESASTNQTSMYLCASSLDRGAVEKLFFGSGTQLSVL.

The chain joins TRBV21-1 to TRBJ2-3; no DNA check was done on the table's D call, TRBD2. TRBV21-1 is marked as a pseudogene. CDR3 size: 17 residues. The DNA for the CDR3 is TGTGCCAGCAGCCTAGAGAAGGGAGGAGCACCCACAGATACGCAGTATTTT. Translation: CASSLEKGGAPTDTQYF.

The V call is TRBV6-5, the J call TRBJ1-1; 8 nucleotides line up with TRBD1. The germline V gene encodes CDR1 MNHEY and CDR2 SVGAGI. The V segment lost 6 bases and the J segment 4 bases; nucleotides outside the gene matches: 4. The CDR3 contains 13 residues. CDR3 DNA sequence: TGTGCCAGCAGCGACAGGGGTCGCACTGAAGCTTTCTTT. Translating it yields CASSDRGRTEAFF.

The table lists this clone with a count of one. The chain has TRBV7-6 and TRBJ2-7; 8 nucleotides align to TRBD2. V trimming: 4 bases; J trimming: 1 base; junction bases outside the gene matches: 12. Germline loops: CDR1 SGHVS, CDR2 FNYEAQ. This CDR3 region has 17 residues. The CDR3 coding sequence is TGTGCCAGCAGCTCGGGCCGGGGGGGGTTTGGTTCCTACGAGCAGTACTTC. Protein product: CASSSGRGGFGSYEQYF.

V and J are TRBV24-1 and TRBJ2-5, with D possibly matching TRBD2 (8 bases). The V end lost 4 bases, the J end lost 1 base, and 18 bases lay between the germline ends. Germline CDR1 is KGHDR and CDR2 is SFDVKD. The CDR3 extends over 17 amino acids. The CDR3 nucleotides read TGTGCCACCAGTGAAGGTCGGGAGGGGGCGTTCCAAGAGACCCAGTACTTC. Translating gives CATSEGREGAFQETQYF.

The chain links TRBV5-4 to TRBJ1-5; unclear D gene. Trimming removed 4 bases from V and 1 base from J, with 12 bases in between. This CDR3 is built from 15 residues. Germline values: CDR1 SGHNT, CDR2 YYREEE (reference sequence). This CDR3 is CASSPGSESNQPQHF. The CDR3 DNA reads TGTGCCAGCAGCCCGGGTTCGGAGAGCAATCAGCCCCAGCATTTT.

This rearrangement joins TRBV3-1 (or the pseudogene TRBV3-2) to TRBJ2-5; 9 bases agree with TRBD2. The CDR3 runs 15 residues. Germline lookup yields CDR1 LGHDT and CDR2 YNNKEL (reference sequence). The V gene end was trimmed by 1 base and the J gene end by 4 bases; junction bases not matched to a gene: 4. The DNA of the CDR3 is TGTGCCAGCAGCCAAGGCGGGGGGGCGGGAGAGACCCAGTACTTC. It specifies CASSQGGGAGETQYF.

The V gene is TRBV6-2 or TRBV6-3, the J gene TRBJ1-2, with D possibly being TRBD1 (6 bases). This CDR3 is built from 16 residues. V was cut by 1 base and J by 6 bases, with 18 bases left in between. The V gene's germline CDR1 is MNHEY and CDR2 SVGEGT. CDR3 bases: TGTGCCAGCAGTTACTTCCTACCAACAGGGACGGATGGCTACACCTTC. Its protein is CASSYFLPTGTDGYTF.

V usage is TRBV2 and J usage is TRBJ2-7, with 7 bases lining up with TRBD2. V was clipped by 8 bases and J by 1 base; unmatched bases: 8. CDR1 and CDR2 (germline): SNHLY, FYNNEI. This CDR3 is 14 amino acids long. The CDR3 region has the DNA TGTGCCAGCTACGGGAGCGGGGCGTCCTACGAGCAGTACTTC. Residues: CASYGSGASYEQYF. The whole variable domain, remainder taken from reference TRBV2 and TRBJ2-7, is EPEVTQTPSHQVTQMGQEVILRCVPISNHLYFYWYRQILGQKVEFLVSFYNNEISEKSEIFDDQFSVERPDGSNFTLKIRSTKLEDSAMYFCASYGSGASYEQYFGPGTRLTVT.

The rearrangement links TRBV5-5 to TRBJ2-2; D unresolved. This CDR3 comprises 13 residues. The germline V gene encodes CDR1 SGHKS and CDR2 YYEKEE (reference sequence). The germline V and J ends were trimmed by 6 bases and 3 bases, with 9 bases remaining between them. CDR3: CASKARDTGELFF. CDR3 bases: TGTGCCAGCAAGGCTAGAGACACCGGGGAGCTGTTTTTT.